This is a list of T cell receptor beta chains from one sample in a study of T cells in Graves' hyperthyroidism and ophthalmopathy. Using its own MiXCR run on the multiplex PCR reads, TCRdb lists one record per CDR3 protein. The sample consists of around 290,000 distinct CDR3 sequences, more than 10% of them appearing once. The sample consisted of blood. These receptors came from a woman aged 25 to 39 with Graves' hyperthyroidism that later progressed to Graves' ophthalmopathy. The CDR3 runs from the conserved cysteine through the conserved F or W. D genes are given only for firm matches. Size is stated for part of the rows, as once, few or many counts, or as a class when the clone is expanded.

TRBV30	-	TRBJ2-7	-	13	TGTGCCTGGACAGGGACGGGTCATTACGAGCAGTACTTC	CAWTGTGHYEQYF
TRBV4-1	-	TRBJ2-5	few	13	TGCGCCAGCAGCCAAGAATGGGGGGAGACCCAGTACTTC	CASSQEWGETQYF
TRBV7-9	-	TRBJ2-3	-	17	TGTGCCAGCAGCTTCCCTTTTTGGGGGGGCGTTCGAGATACGCAGTATTTT	CASSFPFWGGVRDTQYF
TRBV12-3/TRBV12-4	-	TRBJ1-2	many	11	TGTGCCAGCGCCGGGGCGAATGGCTACACCTTC	CASAGANGYTF
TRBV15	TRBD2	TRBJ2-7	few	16	TGTGCCACCAGCAGACGAGGGACTAGCGGATCGTACGAGCAGTACTTC	CATSRRGTSGSYEQYF
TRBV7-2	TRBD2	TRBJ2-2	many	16	TGTGCCAGCAGGCCTGCGGGAGGGCCATACACCGGGGAGCTGTTTTTT	CASRPAGGPYTGELFF
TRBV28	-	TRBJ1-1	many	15	TGTGCCAGCAGGGGACGAGTTCGCGGGAACACTGAAGCTTTCTTT	CASRGRVRGNTEAFF
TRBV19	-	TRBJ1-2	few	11	TGTGCCAGTAGTTCTGGATATGGCTACACCTTC	CASSSGYGYTF
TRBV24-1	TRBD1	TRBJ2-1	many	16	TGTGCCCACATGAGGGGGAGGGACAGGGCCTACAATGAGCAGTTCTTC	CAHMRGRDRAYNEQFF
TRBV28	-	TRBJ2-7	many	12	TGTGCCAGCAGTACAGGGTCCTACGAGCAGTACTTC	CASSTGSYEQYF
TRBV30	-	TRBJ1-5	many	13	TGTGCCTGGAATCTGGGTGTAGGTCAGCCCCAGCATTTT	CAWNLGVGQPQHF
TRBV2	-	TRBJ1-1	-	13	TGTGCCAGCATGCGGGACACGAACACTGAAGCTTTCTTT	CASMRDTNTEAFF
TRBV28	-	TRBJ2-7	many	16	TGTGCCAGCAGTCCTTACGATGGGCGGGCCGCCTACGAGCAGTACTTC	CASSPYDGRAAYEQYF
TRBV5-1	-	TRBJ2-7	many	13	TGCGCCGGTCTTCCAGGATTTTCCTACGAGCAGTACTTC	CAGLPGFSYEQYF
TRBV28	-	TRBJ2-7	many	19	TGTGCCAGCAGTTTCTTTGGAGGTCTTGCAGCCGGGACACCTGACGAGCAGTACTTC	CASSFFGGLAAGTPDEQYF
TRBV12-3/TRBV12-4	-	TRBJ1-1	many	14	TGTGCCAGCAGTTCGGGCCGAGCGAACACTGAAGCTTTCTTT	CASSSGRANTEAFF
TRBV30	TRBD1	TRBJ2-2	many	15	TGTGCCTGGTTCCCCCCGGGACAGGGAACCGGGGAGCTGTTTTTT	CAWFPPGQGTGELFF
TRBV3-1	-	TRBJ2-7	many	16	TGTGCCAGCAGTGTAGCGGAGCTTACTCGCCCCTACGAGCAGTACTTC	CASSVAELTRPYEQYF
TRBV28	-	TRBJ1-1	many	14	TGTGCCAGCAGACCCAACAGGGTGAACACTGAAGCTTTCTTT	CASRPNRVNTEAFF
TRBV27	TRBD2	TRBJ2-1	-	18	TGTGCCAGCAGTTTCAACCCGGGACTAGCGGGAGCAGGCAATGAGCAGTTCTTC	CASSFNPGLAGAGNEQFF
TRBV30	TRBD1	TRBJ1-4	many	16	TGTGCCTCCGGTCTCGGGACAGGGTCAACTAATGAAAAACTGTTTTTT	CASGLGTGSTNEKLFF
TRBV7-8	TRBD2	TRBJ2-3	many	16	TGTGCCAGCAGCTTTAATAGCGGGACCTACACAGATACGCAGTATTTT	CASSFNSGTYTDTQYF
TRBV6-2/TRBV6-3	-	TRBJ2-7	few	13	TGTGCCAGCAGTTATGACAGAACCTACGAGCAGTACTTC	CASSYDRTYEQYF
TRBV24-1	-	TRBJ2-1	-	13	TGTGCCACCAGTGATTTGGACGGGGATGAGCAGTTCTTC	CATSDLDGDEQFF
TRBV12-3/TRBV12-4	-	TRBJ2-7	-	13	TGTGCCAGCAGGCTGGGGCTGCGGTACGAGCAGTACTTC	CASRLGLRYEQYF
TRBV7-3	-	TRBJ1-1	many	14	TGTGCCAGCAGAGCCGGCGGGGGGCACACTGAAGCTTTCTTT	CASRAGGGHTEAFF
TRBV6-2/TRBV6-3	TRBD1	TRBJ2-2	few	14	TGTGCCAGCAGGACAGGGGGCCGAAGCGGGGAGCTGTTTTTT	CASRTGGRSGELFF
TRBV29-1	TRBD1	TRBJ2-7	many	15	TGCAGCGTTGCTACTTCCGGGACAGGGGTAGGTGAGCAGTACTTC	CSVATSGTGVGEQYF
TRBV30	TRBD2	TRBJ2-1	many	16	TGTGCCTGGAGTGTAGACCTAGCGGGAGCATACAATGAGCAGTTCTTC	CAWSVDLAGAYNEQFF
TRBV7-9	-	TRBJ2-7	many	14	TGTGCCAGCAGCTTGCCGACAGATTCCTACGAGCAGTACTTC	CASSLPTDSYEQYF
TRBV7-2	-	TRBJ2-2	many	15	TGTGCCAGCAGCTTAAGACTAGGAAACACCGGGGAGCTGTTTTTT	CASSLRLGNTGELFF
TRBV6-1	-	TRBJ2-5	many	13	TGTGCCAGCAGGGAAACCGGCGGCCTTTCAGAGTACTTC	CASRETGGLSEYF
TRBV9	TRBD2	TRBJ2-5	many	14	TGTGCCAGCAGCGAGACTAGCGTCCAAGAGACCCAGTACTTC	CASSETSVQETQYF
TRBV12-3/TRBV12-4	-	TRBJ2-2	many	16	TGTGCCAGCAGTTTTTGGGTGCGCTCGAACACCGGGGAGCTGTTTTTT	CASSFWVRSNTGELFF
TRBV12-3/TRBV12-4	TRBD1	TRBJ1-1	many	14	TGTGCCAGCAGTACCTCAGGGGGGAGCGATGAAGCTTTCTTT	CASSTSGGSDEAFF
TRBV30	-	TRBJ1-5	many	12	TGTGCCTGCTCGTCCGGGGATCAGCCCCAGCATTTT	CACSSGDQPQHF
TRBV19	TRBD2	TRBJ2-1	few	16	TGTGCCAGTAGTACCAAACTAGCGTCATTCCACAATGAGCAGTTCTTC	CASSTKLASFHNEQFF
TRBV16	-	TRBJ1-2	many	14	TGTGCCAGCAGCCAATCTGGGGGATTCGAGGGCTACACCTTC	CASSQSGGFEGYTF
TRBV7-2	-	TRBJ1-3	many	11	TGTGCCAGCAGCCTTGGAAACACCATATATTTT	CASSLGNTIYF
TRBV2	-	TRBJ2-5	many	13	TGTGCCAGCACAGGACCCTGGGAAGAGACCCAGTACTTC	CASTGPWEETQYF
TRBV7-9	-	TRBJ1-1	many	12	TGTGCCAGCAGTGATGTGAACACTGAAGCTTTCTTT	CASSDVNTEAFF
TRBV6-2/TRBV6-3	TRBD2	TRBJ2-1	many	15	TGTGCCAGCAGGGGAAGCGGGAAGGCCTACAATGAGCAGTTCTTC	CASRGSGKAYNEQFF
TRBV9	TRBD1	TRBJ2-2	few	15	TGTGCCAGCAGCCCGCGGACAGGGGAGACCGGGGAGCTGTTTTTT	CASSPRTGETGELFF
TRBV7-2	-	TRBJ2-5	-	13	TGTGCCAGTACTATCGGGGGTGCAGAGACCCAGTACTTC	CASTIGGAETQYF
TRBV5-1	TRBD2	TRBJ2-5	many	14	TGCGCCAGCAGTGCGGGAGACTTCCAAGAGACCCAGTACTTC	CASSAGDFQETQYF
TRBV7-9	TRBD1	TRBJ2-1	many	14	TGTGCCAGCAGACGAGGGGACAGTCACAATGAGCAGTTCTTC	CASRRGDSHNEQFF
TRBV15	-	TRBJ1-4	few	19	TGTGCCACCAGCAGAGATAGGGCAGACGAGTTTGCAACTAATGAAAAACTGTTTTTT	CATSRDRADEFATNEKLFF